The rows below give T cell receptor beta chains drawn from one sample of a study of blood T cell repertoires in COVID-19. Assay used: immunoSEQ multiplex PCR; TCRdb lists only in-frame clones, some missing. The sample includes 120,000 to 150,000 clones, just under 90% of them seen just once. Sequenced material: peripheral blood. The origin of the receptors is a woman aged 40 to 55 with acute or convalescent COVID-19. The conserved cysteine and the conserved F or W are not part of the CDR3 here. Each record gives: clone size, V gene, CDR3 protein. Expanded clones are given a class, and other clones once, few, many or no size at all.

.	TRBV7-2	ASSPGTQTYEQY
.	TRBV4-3	ASSQGGVFNEKLF
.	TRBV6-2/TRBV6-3	ASSTGIWSSYEQY
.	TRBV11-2	ASSSDRGQPQH
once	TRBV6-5	ASSSGTGVNTEAF
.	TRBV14	ASSQRTSNTGELF
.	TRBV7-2	ASSLQGSGETQY
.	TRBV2	ASIGRDYGYT
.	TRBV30	AWAFSDRVRETQY
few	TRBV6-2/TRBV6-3	ASSGLALEQF
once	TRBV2	ASQSVAGGYNEQF
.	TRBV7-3	ASSLAGNYGYT
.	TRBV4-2	ASSPLAEKTGADTGELF
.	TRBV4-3	ASSEDRENEKLF
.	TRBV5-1	ASSAGQLNVPEAF
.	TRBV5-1	ASSTGGETDTQY
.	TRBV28	ASRLRDSGTGEQY
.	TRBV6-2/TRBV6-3	ASSYSRRTGFGEQF
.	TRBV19	ASSFNPGQFTGELF
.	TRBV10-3	AISEDRNYGYT
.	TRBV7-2	ASSLTGGKGEKLF
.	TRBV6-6	ASSYLSANTGELF
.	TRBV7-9	ASSPEVGSYNSPLH
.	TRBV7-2	ASSLAASGDSSYNEQF
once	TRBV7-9	ASSFPGQDNTEAF
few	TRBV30	AWTAGPRTEAF
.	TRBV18	ASSPQGVSTEAF
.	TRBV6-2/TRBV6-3	ASSRTGQGNTEAF
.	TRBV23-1	ASSHHLDMNTEAF
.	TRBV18	ASSPQLEDGKNIQY
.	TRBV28	ASTPAGGLLTDTQY
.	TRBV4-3	ASRPGTAPYNEQF